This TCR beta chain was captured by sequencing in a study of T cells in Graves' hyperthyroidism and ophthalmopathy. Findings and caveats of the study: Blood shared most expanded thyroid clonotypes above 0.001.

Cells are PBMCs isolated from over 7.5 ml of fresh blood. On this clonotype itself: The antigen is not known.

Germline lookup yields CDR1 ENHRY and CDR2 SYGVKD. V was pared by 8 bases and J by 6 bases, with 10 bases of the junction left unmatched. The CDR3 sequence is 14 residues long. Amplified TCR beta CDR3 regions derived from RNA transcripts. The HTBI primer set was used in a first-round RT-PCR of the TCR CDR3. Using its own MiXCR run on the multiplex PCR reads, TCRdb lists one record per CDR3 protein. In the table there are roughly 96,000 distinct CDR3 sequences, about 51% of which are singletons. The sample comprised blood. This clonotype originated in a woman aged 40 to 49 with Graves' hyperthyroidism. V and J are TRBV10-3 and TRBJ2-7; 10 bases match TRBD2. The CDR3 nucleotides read TGTGCCATCGGGCAAGCGGGAGGGGTGGGCGAGCAGTACTTC. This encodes CAIGQAGGVGEQYF.